This record concerns one TCR beta chain sequence. Sequencing was performed with immunoSEQ multiplex PCR; in TCRdb, only in-frame clones are kept and a portion is missing. The sample holds roughly 500,000 clones, 80% to 90% seen once. The data belong to a study of blood T cell repertoires in COVID-19. Whole-study context: COVID-19 samples from acute and convalescent phases originated in the United States, Italy and Spain.

CDR3 size: 15 residues. V lost 5 bases and J lost 1, with 12 bases in between. Germline loops: CDR1 MGHDK, CDR2 SYGVNS. The source of this sequence is a man aged 18-30 years with COVID-19, enrolled during active disease. The chain employs TRBV25-1 and TRBJ1-5, with D unclear. Sample: peripheral blood. The CDR3 here is CASSSARGSNQPQHF. The CDR3 region has the DNA TGTGCCAGCAGTTCCGCCAGAGGAAGCAATCAGCCCCAGCATTTT. Filled out from reference TRBV25-1 and TRBJ1-5, the complete variable domain reads EADIYQTPRYLVIGTGKKITLECSQTMGHDKMYWYQQDPGMELHLIHYSYGVNSTEKGDLSSESTVSRIRTEHFPLTLESARPSHTSQYLCASSSARGSNQPQHFGDGTRLSIL.